This T cell receptor beta chain was identified during a study of breast tumors, draining lymph nodes, adjacent tissues (dated by TCRdb to the mid-2010s). Regarding the study in general: Breast cancer patients provided tumor, adjacent nontumor tissue and axillary lymph nodes, and the study compared the TCR beta repertoires across these three sources. In human breast cancer, the study set out to evaluate how tumor, surrounding tissue and draining lymph node repertoires relate to one another and whether T cells may move between these sites.

The lymph node samples were taken from the axillary draining lymph nodes of breast cancer patients. At the junction V is shortened by 4 bases and J by 4 bases, with 11 bases in between. The germline V gene (reference sequence) supplies CDR1 LGHDT and CDR2 YNNKEL. The CDR3 runs 14 amino acids, cysteine and phenylalanine included. The only DNA kept is the CDR3, 42 bases in frame from the first base. What the authors observed across the whole study: The conclusion that tumor T cells originate in lymph nodes was presented as consistent with a hypothesis rather than as directly demonstrated. The similarity between tumor and nontumor tissue repertoires was significantly greater in luminal-like breast cancer than in basal-like breast cancer. A scenario in which most tumor T cells derive from the lymph node and then expand within tumor tissue was judged to be consistent with the data. Tumors showed preferential V and J gene usage, and their T-cell repertoire diversity fell below that of lymph nodes yet above that of nontumor tissue.

There are a few counts of this clonotype. What this receptor recognizes is not known. No per-base quality is available; no much larger clone lies one base away. Sequencing was performed on an Illumina HiSeq 2000. TCR beta chain libraries were generated through multiplex PCR amplification. High-throughput sequencing was used to analyze the amplified TCR beta chain products. Through fastp at Q25 and MiXCR, TCRdb rebuilt clones from the public reads, retaining in-frame beta chains. Identical CDR3 protein sequences are pooled into one entry, listed with their most common genes and DNA. The sample contains around 170,000 distinct CDR3 sequences, approximately 30% of them found a single time. The ten largest clones add up to 4.3% of the sample.

The specimen was axillary lymph node tissue. This receptor chain uses TRBV3-1 and TRBJ2-1; the D gene cannot be resolved reliably. The TCR originated in a female donor with breast cancer. Some clones in this sample may be carry-over from other donors' samples. The nucleotides are TGTGCCAGCAGCCCCAAGACGTATTACAATGAGCAGTTCTTC. Translated, it gives CASSPKTYYNEQFF.